This section outlines one TCR beta chain sequence together with its context. Produced via immunoSEQ multiplex PCR; TCRdb's table is partial and in-frame only. The sample has about 56,000 clones; 85% to 95% are singletons. The ends were cut back, 4 bases at V and 6 bases at J, with 10 bases in the middle. The CDR3 spans 12 residues. Germline V lookup: CDR1 MDHEN, CDR2 SYDVKM. The sample is drawn from a study of cytomegalovirus exposure and HLA in healthy donors. The receptor comes from a young man in good health and CMV-seronegative. V gene TRBV28 combines with J gene TRBJ2-7, with TRBD2 as a possible D gene (5 bases). Sequenced material: PBMCs. In nucleotides, the CDR3 is TGTGCCAGCAGTTCAGAGGGTGGCGAGCAGTACTTC. Protein product: CASSSEGGEQYF.